The 32 T cell receptor beta chains below all came from one sample that was sequenced in a study of blood T cell repertoires in COVID-19. Generated by immunoSEQ multiplex PCR, the TCRdb table keeps only in-frame clones and is missing some. The top ten hold around 2.8% of the sample, which has under 250,000 clones, 88% seen once. The sequenced sample was peripheral blood. The source of these receptors is a woman aged 55 to 70 with acute or convalescent COVID-19.

This chain joins TRBV19 and TRBJ1-1, with a tentative D call TRBD1 (6 bases). The germline V gene encodes CDR1 LNHDA and CDR2 SQIVND (reference sequence). The CDR3 covers 15 residues. Deletions cut 6 bases from V and 4 bases from J, with 18 bases between. CDR3 residues: CASRPTGTVSTEAFF. DNA of the CDR3: TGTGCCAGTAGACCAACAGGGACGGTTAGCACTGAAGCTTTCTTT. Together with reference TRBV19 and TRBJ1-1, the CDR3 gives the full variable domain: DGGITQSPKYLFRKEGQNVTLSCEQNLNHDAMYWYRQDPGQGLRLIYYSQIVNDFQKGDIAEGYSVSREKKESFPLTVTSAQKNPTAFYLCASRPTGTVSTEAFFGQGTRLTVV.

The J gene is TRBJ2-3, the V gene TRBV18; 8 bases are shared with TRBD2. J lost 7 bases, V lost 0 bases, and 9 bases had no gene match. The CDR3 is 16 amino acids. Germline V gene sequence: CDR1 KGHSH, CDR2 LQKENI. Here the CDR3 reads CASSPPGSGIVNTQYF. The CDR3 nucleotides read TGTGCCAGCTCACCACCCGGTAGCGGGATTGTTAATACGCAGTATTTT.

This clone was observed once. This rearrangement joins TRBV5-4 to TRBJ1-2, with TRBD1 matching over 8 bases. V gave up 6 bases and J gave up 4 bases; unmatched junction bases: 8. Germline values: CDR1 SGHNT, CDR2 YYREEE (reference sequence). The CDR3 contains 14 residues. Here the CDR3 DNA reads TGTGCCAGCACCACTGGGGACAGGCTCTATGGCTACACCTTC. It encodes CASTTGDRLYGYTF. Drawing the rest from reference TRBV5-4 and TRBJ1-2, the complete variable domain is ETGVTQSPTHLIKTRGQQVTLRCSSQSGHNTVSWYQQALGQGPQFIFQYYREEENGRGNFPPRFSGLQFPNYSSELNVNALELDDSALYLCASTTGDRLYGYTFGSGTRLTVV.

The rearrangement links TRBV5-1 to TRBJ2-1, with 9 bases aligning to TRBD2. Germline V gene data show CDR1 as SGHRS and CDR2 as YFSETQ. CDR3 length: 14 amino acids. V gave up 4 bases and J gave up 9 bases; unmatched junction bases: 8. CDR3 loop: CASSLGLATPEQFF. DNA of the CDR3: TGCGCCAGCAGCCTGGGACTAGCTACCCCTGAGCAGTTCTTC.

This chain uses TRBV5-6 with TRBJ2-3, with 8 nucleotides matching TRBD2. CDR3 length: 14 amino acids. CDR1 SGHDT and CDR2 YYEEEE come from the germline V gene. J was trimmed by 5 bases and V by 4 bases; bases with no gene match: 6. The CDR3 is CASSRGAGVDTQYF. CDR3 DNA: TGTGCCAGCAGCAGGGGAGCGGGAGTAGATACGCAGTATTTT.

This chain joins TRBV5-4 and TRBJ2-1; TRBD1 agrees at 8 bases. The CDR3 runs 16 residues. Trimming took 3 bases from V and 5 from J; bases not matched to a gene: 10. CDR1 and CDR2 (germline): SGHNT, YYREEE (reference sequence). The CDR3 sequence: CASSSPGGRENNEQFF. The CDR3 coding sequence is TGTGCCAGCAGCTCACCAGGGGGCCGGGAAAACAATGAGCAGTTCTTC.

The chain's CDR3 is CASSRDRPYNSPLHF. The DNA of the CDR3 is TGTGCCAGCTCACGGGACAGGCCCTATAATTCACCCCTCCACTTT. The chain combines TRBV18 with TRBJ1-6, with TRBD1 identical over 8 bases. Germline V gives CDR1 KGHSH, CDR2 LQKENI. Germline trimming cut 4 bases from V and 2 bases from J; bases unmatched to any gene: 1. This CDR3 is 15 amino acids long. Filled out from reference TRBV18 and TRBJ1-6, the complete variable domain reads NAGVMQNPRHLVRRRGQEARLRCSPMKGHSHVYWYRQLPEEGLKFMVYLQKENIIDESGMPKERFSAEFPKEGPSILRIQQVVRGDSAAYFCASSRDRPYNSPLHFGNGTRLTVT.

This rearrangement joins TRBV5-4 to TRBJ2-3, with TRBD2 matching over 16 bases. The length of the CDR3 is 19 residues. V shed 4 bases and J 10 bases; nucleotides not matched to a gene: 18. Germline values: CDR1 SGHNT, CDR2 YYREEE (reference sequence). CDR3 loop: CASSDPGLAGGLRGSAQYF. CDR3 bases: TGTGCCAGCAGCGACCCGGGACTAGCGGGGGGGTTACGGGGTTCGGCGCAGTATTTT.

The V gene is TRBV30, the J gene TRBJ2-7, with a tentative D call TRBD1 (6 bases). CDR1 is GTSNPN, CDR2 SVGIG, per germline (reference sequence). The CDR3 sequence is 12 residues long. V lost 0 bases, J lost 6 bases, and 9 bases lay in between. The CDR3 sequence: CAWSVAGAEQYF. The CDR3, as DNA: TGTGCCTGGAGTGTAGCAGGGGCCGAGCAGTACTTC.

The chain couples TRBV30 to TRBJ1-4, with D unclear. The V end was cut by 1 base, the J end by 8 bases, with 11 bases between. This CDR3 comprises 13 residues. Germline lookup yields CDR1 GTSNPN and CDR2 SVGIG (reference sequence). The CDR3, as DNA: TGTGCCTGGAGTGCGGGGTTTTTGGAAAAACTGTTTTTT. Encoded protein: CAWSAGFLEKLFF.

This chain joins TRBV7-2 and TRBJ1-1; no clear D. Trimming removed 1 base from V and 4 bases from J, with 16 bases in between. CDR1 is SGHTA, CDR2 FQGNSA, per germline. The CDR3 runs to 16 residues. The CDR3 coding sequence is TGTGCCAGCAGCTTAGTGGGGTCGGGTGCGGGCACTGAAGCTTTCTTT. This gives the protein CASSLVGSGAGTEAFF.

The gene calls are TRBV7-2 and TRBJ1-4; D is undetermined. The length of the CDR3 is 13 residues. Germline V gene data show CDR1 as SGHTA and CDR2 as FQGNSA. Between the trimmed V and J ends, which lost 4 bases and 8 bases, there was a span of 11 bases. This chain's CDR3 is CASSSLVEEKLFF. The CDR3 DNA is TGTGCCAGCAGCTCCCTGGTGGAGGAAAAACTGTTTTTT.

The chain employs TRBV28 and TRBJ1-5, with TRBD1 matching 9 bases. The CDR3 runs to 16 residues. Germline V gives CDR1 MDHEN, CDR2 SYDVKM. The trim removed 1 base at V and 3 bases at J, leaving 4 bases unmatched. The CDR3 here is CASSLYGQGTNQPQHF. CDR3 coding DNA: TGTGCCAGCAGTTTATACGGACAGGGGACCAATCAGCCCCAGCATTTT.

The rearrangement joins TRBV9 to TRBJ2-3; TRBD2 matches 8 bases. V dropped 3 bases and J dropped 1; count of bases not matched to a gene: 4. Germline CDR1 SGDLS, CDR2 YYNGEE. The CDR3 spans 15 residues. The CDR3 loop is CASSATAGGTDTQYF. The CDR3, as DNA: TGTGCCAGCAGCGCAACAGCGGGAGGCACAGATACGCAGTATTTT.

This chain connects TRBV5-4 to TRBJ2-1; 10 nucleotides line up with TRBD2. J lost 3 bases, V lost 2 bases, and 2 bases had no gene match. The length of the CDR3 is 15 residues. The germline gives CDR1 SGHNT, CDR2 YYREEE (reference sequence). As DNA, the CDR3 is TGTGCCAGCAGCTTAGCGGGGGGGCTCTACAATGAGCAGTTCTTC. Protein product: CASSLAGGLYNEQFF.

The rearrangement links TRBV27 to TRBJ2-7; D is possibly TRBD2 (6 bases). V gave up 1 base and J gave up 2 bases, with 12 bases separating them. Per the germline V gene, CDR1 is MNHEY and CDR2 is SMNVEV (reference sequence). The CDR3 spans 15 residues. The CDR3 DNA is TGTGCCAGCAGTTTATGGAGCGGGCCGACCTACGAGCAGTACTTC. This codes for CASSLWSGPTYEQYF.

The chain combines TRBV10-3 with TRBJ1-2, with 9 bases aligning to TRBD1. Germline V gene lookup returns CDR1 ENHRY and CDR2 SYGVKD. This CDR3 comprises 16 residues. Germline trimming cut 5 bases from V and 4 bases from J; bases unmatched to any gene: 11. CDR3 coding DNA: TGTGCCATCAGTATCGGGACAGGGTTTTTCTTCTATGGCTACACCTTC. It specifies CAISIGTGFFFYGYTF.

The V and J genes are TRBV2 and TRBJ1-2; TRBD1 matches at 12 bases. J lost 7 bases, V lost 6 bases, and 3 bases had no gene match. CDR3 length equals 13 residues. Germline V gene lookup returns CDR1 SNHLY and CDR2 FYNNEI. CDR3 protein: CASRGQGAPGYTF. The CDR3 DNA reads as TGTGCCAGCAGGGGACAGGGGGCGCCTGGCTACACCTTC.

The rearrangement joins TRBV11-3 to TRBJ2-7, with 7 bases fitting TRBD1. The V segment lost 0 bases and the J segment 1 base; nucleotides outside the gene matches: 3. The CDR3 covers 15 residues. CDR1 is SGHNT and CDR2 is YENEEA in the germline V gene. The CDR3: CASSLEQGPSYEQYF. The DNA for the CDR3 is TGTGCCAGCAGCTTAGAACAGGGGCCGTCCTACGAGCAGTACTTC.

The chain combines TRBV5-1 with TRBJ2-2; D is ambiguous. V lost 4 bases and J lost 7, with 17 bases in between. Germline V gene lookup returns CDR1 SGHRS and CDR2 YFSETQ. The CDR3 runs 15 residues. The CDR3 DNA is TGCGCCAGCAGCGAGACGACATGGGTGGGCGGGGAGCTGTTTTTT. Protein: CASSETTWVGGELFF.

CDR3 bases: TGTGCCAGCAGTAGGGAGAACTATGGCTACACCTTC. Translation: CASSRENYGYTF. J is TRBJ1-2 and V is TRBV2; D gene ambiguous. The CDR3 is 12 residues long. Trimming removed 5 bases at V and 2 bases at J, with 6 bases between. CDR1 is SNHLY and CDR2 is FYNNEI in the germline V gene.

This chain joins TRBV19 and TRBJ2-1, with 11 bases lining up with TRBD2. This CDR3 region has 14 residues. Trimming cost V 8 bases and J 8 bases; bases outside gene matches: 8. CDR1 LNHDA and CDR2 SQIVND come from the germline V gene (reference sequence). The CDR3 sequence is CASRTSGSFDEQFF. The CDR3 DNA reads as TGTGCCAGTCGTACTAGCGGGAGTTTTGATGAGCAGTTCTTC.

The sample holds one count of this clone. The gene calls are TRBV10-3 and TRBJ1-6; maybe TRBD1 (5 bases). CDR1 and CDR2 (germline): ENHRY, SYGVKD. Deletions cut 4 bases from V and 6 bases from J, with 7 bases between. The CDR3 contains 13 residues. Here the CDR3 reads CAISGTSNSPLHF. As DNA, the CDR3 is TGTGCCATCAGTGGGACAAGTAATTCACCCCTCCACTTT.

The chain links TRBV5-1 to TRBJ2-5, with 7 bases that match TRBD1. The CDR3 length is 15 residues. The germline V gene encodes CDR1 SGHRS and CDR2 YFSETQ. V gave up 4 bases and J gave up 5 bases; unmatched junction bases: 11. CDR3 in amino acids: CASSKQTGFGETQYF. As DNA, the CDR3 is TGCGCCAGCAGCAAACAGACAGGGTTTGGCGAGACCCAGTACTTC.

The chain recombines TRBV11-3 with TRBJ1-6; D remains ambiguous. Germline V gene lookup returns CDR1 SGHNT and CDR2 YENEEA. The CDR3 has 13 residues. The V end was cut by 0 bases, the J end by 7 bases, with 4 bases between. CDR3: CASSLDQNSPLHF. The CDR3 bases are TGTGCCAGCAGCTTAGATCAGAATTCACCCCTCCACTTT.

V is TRBV18 and J is TRBJ1-1, with D tentatively TRBD1 (6 bases). Germline-derived CDR1 and CDR2 are KGHSH and LQKENI. With 8 bases removed from V and 0 bases from J, the gap between germline ends came to 16 bases. The CDR3 loop spans 15 amino acids. In nucleotides, the CDR3 is TGTGCCAGCCGCCGGGGGGCCGCCATGAACACTGAAGCTTTCTTT. This gives the protein CASRRGAAMNTEAFF.

This chain joins TRBV6-1 and TRBJ1-3; the D is unclear. The ends were cut back, 1 base at V and 0 bases at J, with 4 bases in the middle. The CDR3 totals 14 residues. Germline V lookup: CDR1 MNHNS, CDR2 SASEGT. The CDR3 DNA is TGTGCCAGCAGTGAAGTCAGCTCTGGAAACACCATATATTTT. It is translated as CASSEVSSGNTIYF.

This rearrangement joins TRBV28 to TRBJ1-3, with 9 bases lining up with TRBD1. CDR3 length equals 15 residues. J gave up 9 bases and V 0 bases, and 6 bases lay outside the gene matches. Germline V gives CDR1 MDHEN, CDR2 SYDVKM. CDR3: CASSLWGTGKSTIYF. The CDR3 coding sequence is TGTGCCAGCAGTTTATGGGGGACAGGGAAATCCACCATATATTTT.

V and J are TRBV3-1 (or the pseudogene TRBV3-2) and TRBJ2-4; TRBD2 might be the D (6 bases). V was trimmed by 4 bases and J by 1 base, leaving 20 bases between them. The CDR3 has 18 residues. Germline assignment: CDR1 LGHDT and CDR2 YNNKEL (reference sequence). CDR3: CASSLPKASSGAKNIQYF. The CDR3, as DNA: TGTGCCAGCAGCCTTCCAAAGGCCTCCAGCGGGGCCAAAAACATTCAGTACTTC.

V usage is TRBV18 and J usage is TRBJ2-7; 9 bases are a match to TRBD1. With 2 bases clipped from V and 8 bases from J, the junction kept 13 bases outside the gene matches. Germline V CDR1 and CDR2: KGHSH, LQKENI. The CDR3 is 16 residues long. CDR3 residues: CASSPNPPGQGLKQYF. The CDR3 DNA sequence: TGTGCCAGCTCACCAAACCCTCCGGGACAGGGTCTCAAGCAGTACTTC.

The DNA of the CDR3 is TGTGCCAGCTCACCACCGTCCGGGGTACCGAACACTGAAGCTTTCTTT. This codes for CASSPPSGVPNTEAFF. The chain has TRBV18 and TRBJ1-1; no firm D call. Germline V lookup: CDR1 KGHSH, CDR2 LQKENI. CDR3 length: 16 amino acids. V lost 0 bases, J lost 1 base, and 12 bases lay in between.

The chain employs TRBV6-5 and TRBJ2-2; TRBD1 matches 9 bases. The V and J ends lost 5 bases and 5 bases, in that order; junction bases with no gene match: 3. The germline gives CDR1 MNHEY, CDR2 SVGAGI. The CDR3 contains 14 residues. CDR3 bases: TGTGCCAGCAGTAACAGGGGGCTGACCGGGGAGCTGTTTTTT. Translated: CASSNRGLTGELFF.